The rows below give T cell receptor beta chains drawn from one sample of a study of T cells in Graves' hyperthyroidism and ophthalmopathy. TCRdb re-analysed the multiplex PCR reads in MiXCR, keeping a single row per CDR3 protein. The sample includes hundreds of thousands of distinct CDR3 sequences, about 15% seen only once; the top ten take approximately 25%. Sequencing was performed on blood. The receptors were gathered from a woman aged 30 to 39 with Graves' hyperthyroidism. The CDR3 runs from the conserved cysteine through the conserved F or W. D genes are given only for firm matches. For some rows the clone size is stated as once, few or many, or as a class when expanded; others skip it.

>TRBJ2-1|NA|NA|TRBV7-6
TGTGCCAGCAGCTTATCAGGGGGAGGCGATGAGCAGTTCTTC
CASSLSGGGDEQFF
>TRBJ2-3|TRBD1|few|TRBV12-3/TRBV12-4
TGTGCCAGCAGCTATGGGACAGTCCCTAGCACAGATACGCAGTATTTT
CASSYGTVPSTDTQYF
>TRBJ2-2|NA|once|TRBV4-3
TGCGCCAGCAGCCAAAATGGGGCCTTAGCCGGGGAGCTGTTTTTT
CASSQNGALAGELFF
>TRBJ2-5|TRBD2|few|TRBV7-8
TGTGCCAGCAGACTTTTAGCGGGAGGCCAAGAGACCCAGTACTTC
CASRLLAGGQETQYF
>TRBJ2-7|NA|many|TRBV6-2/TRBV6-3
TGTGCCAGCAGTTACTGGGCGGCAAGCTCCTACGAGCAGTACTTC
CASSYWAASSYEQYF
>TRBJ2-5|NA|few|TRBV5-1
TGCGCCAGCAGTTACGAGGGACCAGGGGACCAGTACTTC
CASSYEGPGDQYF
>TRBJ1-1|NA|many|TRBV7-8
TGTGCCAGCAGCTTAGTACAGTTCCAGGCACAAGCTTTCTTT
CASSLVQFQAQAFF
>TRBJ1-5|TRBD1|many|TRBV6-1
TGTGCCAGCCTAGACAGGGGGCATCAGCCCCAGCATTTT
CASLDRGHQPQHF
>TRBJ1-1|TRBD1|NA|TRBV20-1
TGCAGTGCATCCACAGGGGGTCCTCACACTGAAGCTTTCTTT
CSASTGGPHTEAFF
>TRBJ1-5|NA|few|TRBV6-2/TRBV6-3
TGTGCCAGCAGACCTCCACTGGCCGGCCTCCCCACCCAGCCCCAGCATTTT
CASRPPLAGLPTQPQHF
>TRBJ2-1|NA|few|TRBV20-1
TGCAGTGCGACCGGGACAAGGTACAATGAGCAGTTCTTC
CSATGTRYNEQFF
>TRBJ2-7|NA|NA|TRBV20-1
TGCAGTGCTAGAAAGATGGGACAGCGGGACGAGCAGTACTTC
CSARKMGQRDEQYF
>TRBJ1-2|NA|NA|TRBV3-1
TGTGCCAGCAGCCAAGCTCAGGGAAACTATGGCTACACCTTC
CASSQAQGNYGYTF
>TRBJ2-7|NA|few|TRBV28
TGTGCCAGCGTGGGCCGGGTCCGCGAGCAGTACTTC
CASVGRVREQYF
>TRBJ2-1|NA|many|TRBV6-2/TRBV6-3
TGTGCCAGCAGTCCCCGGGACAAACACAATGAGCAGTTCTTC
CASSPRDKHNEQFF
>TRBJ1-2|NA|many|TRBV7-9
TGTGCCAGCAGCTTAGGGGGGCGCTATGGCTACACCTTC
CASSLGGRYGYTF
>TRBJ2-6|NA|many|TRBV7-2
TGTGCCGCGGAGGACGTTGGGGCCAACGTCCTGACTTTC
CAAEDVGANVLTF
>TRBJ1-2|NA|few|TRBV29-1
TGCAGCGTTGATCTTTCAGGGCCTAACTATGGCTACACCTTC
CSVDLSGPNYGYTF
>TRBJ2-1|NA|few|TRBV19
TGTGCCAGTAGTGCCGGACCGGATCGCTCCTACAATGAGCAGTTCTTC
CASSAGPDRSYNEQFF
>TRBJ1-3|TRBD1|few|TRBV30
TGTGCCTGGAGTCAGGACAGGGCGAGGGGAAACACCATATATTTT
CAWSQDRARGNTIYF
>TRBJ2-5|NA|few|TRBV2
TGTGCCAGCAGAATTCGGCTGGAGACCCAGTACTTC
CASRIRLETQYF
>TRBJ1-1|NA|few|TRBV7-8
TGTGCCAGCAGCTTAGTGATGGGGAGTTATAAGGACACTGAAGCTTTCTTT
CASSLVMGSYKDTEAFF
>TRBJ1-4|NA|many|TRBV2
TGTGCCAGCAGGACCCATAGCGCTGAAAAACTGTTTTTT
CASRTHSAEKLFF
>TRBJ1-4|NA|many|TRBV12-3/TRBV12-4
TGTGCCAGCAGGCAGACGGGACCTAATGAAAAACTGTTTTTT
CASRQTGPNEKLFF
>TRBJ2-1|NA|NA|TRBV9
TGTGCCAGCAGCCCCATGAGGACGAATGAGCAGTTCTTC
CASSPMRTNEQFF
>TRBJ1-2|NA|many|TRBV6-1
TGTGCCAGCAGTTCCGGTTTAGGGTATGGCTACACCTTC
CASSSGLGYGYTF
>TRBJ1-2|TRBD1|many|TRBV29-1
TGCAGCGTTGGGGCAGGGGGCGATGGCTACACCTTC
CSVGAGGDGYTF
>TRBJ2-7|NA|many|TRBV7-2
TGTGCCAGCAGCTTAGCGCACTACGAGCAGTACTTC
CASSLAHYEQYF
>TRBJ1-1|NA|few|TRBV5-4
TGTGCCAGCAGCCCAGGGACTCACGCGCCCAAAACTGAAGCTTTCTTT
CASSPGTHAPKTEAFF
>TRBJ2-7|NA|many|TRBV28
TGTGCCAGCAGTTTTAACCCCTTCTACGAGCAGTACTTC
CASSFNPFYEQYF
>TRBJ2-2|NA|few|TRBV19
TGTGCCAGTACCAGGAATTTAGGCACCGGGGAGCTGTTTTTT
CASTRNLGTGELFF
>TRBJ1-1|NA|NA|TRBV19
TGTGCCAGTGGTCCACGAATCGAATCGGAGGCTGAAGCTTTCTTT
CASGPRIESEAEAFF
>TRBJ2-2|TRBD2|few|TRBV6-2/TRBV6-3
TGTGCCAGCATCTCGCTACTAGCGGGAGGCCGAACGAACACCGGGGAGCTGTTTTTT
CASISLLAGGRTNTGELFF
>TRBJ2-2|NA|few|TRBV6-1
TGTGCCAGCAGTGAAGCGTACTTCGGAGTCGCGAACATCGGGGAGCTGTTTTTT
CASSEAYFGVANIGELFF
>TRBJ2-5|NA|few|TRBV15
TGTGCCACCAGCAAACAGCAAGAGACCCAGTACTTC
CATSKQQETQYF
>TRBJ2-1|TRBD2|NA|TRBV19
TGTGCCAGTAGGATTAGCGGGAGTTACTACAATGAGCAGTTCTTC
CASRISGSYYNEQFF
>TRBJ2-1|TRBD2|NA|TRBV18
TGTGCCAGCTCACCAAGAGAGACTAGCGTCGTAGGAGGTGAGCAGTTCTTC
CASSPRETSVVGGEQFF
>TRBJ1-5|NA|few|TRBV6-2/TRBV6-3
TGTGCCAGCAGCCTACTTCAAACGGACACTGATCAGCCCCAGCATTTT
CASSLLQTDTDQPQHF
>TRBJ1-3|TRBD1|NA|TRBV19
TGTGCCAGTAGCGTATGGACAGGCGGAAGGAACACCATATATTTT
CASSVWTGGRNTIYF
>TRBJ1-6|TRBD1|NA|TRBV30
TGTGCCTTAGGCCCGCCAGGGGGGAGTTCACCCCTCCACTTT
CALGPPGGSSPLHF
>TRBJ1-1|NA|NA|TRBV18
TGTGCCAGCTCCTCGGACCTTAACACTGAAGCTTTCTTT
CASSSDLNTEAFF
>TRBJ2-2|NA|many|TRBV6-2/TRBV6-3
TGTGCCAGCAGTTACGTGGGAGTCAGCACCGGGGAGCTGTTTTTT
CASSYVGVSTGELFF
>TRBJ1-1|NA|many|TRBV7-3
TGTGCCAGCAGCTTAGCTGGGGCGCTCTCTGAAGCTTTCTTT
CASSLAGALSEAFF
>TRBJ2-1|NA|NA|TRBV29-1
TGCAGCGTTCGGGTCCGAAAGCCGACGGATGAGCAGTTCTTC
CSVRVRKPTDEQFF
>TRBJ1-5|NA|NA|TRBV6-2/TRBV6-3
TGTGCCAGCAGCACACCCACGGGGAATAGCAATCAGCCCCAGCATTTT
CASSTPTGNSNQPQHF
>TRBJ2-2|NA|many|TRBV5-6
TGTGCCAGCAGCCACTCTCCGGGAGAGGTCGCCGGGGAGCTGTTTTTT
CASSHSPGEVAGELFF
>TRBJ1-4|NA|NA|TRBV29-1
TGCAGCGTCCGACAAAACAGGGATGCAACTAATGAAAAACTGTTTTTT
CSVRQNRDATNEKLFF
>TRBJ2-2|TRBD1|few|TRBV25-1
TGTGCCAGCAGTGAGGGCAGGGGGCGCTTGGAGCTGTTTTTT
CASSEGRGRLELFF
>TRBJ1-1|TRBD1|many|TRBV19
TGTGCCAGTAGTACCACAGGGGGCGGCACTGAAGCTTTCTTT
CASSTTGGGTEAFF
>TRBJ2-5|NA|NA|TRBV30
TGTGCCTGGAGTGTACTTTCCCCCAGAGAAAGAGAGACCCAGTACTTC
CAWSVLSPRERETQYF
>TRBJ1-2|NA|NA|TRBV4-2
TGTGCCAGCAGCCAAGAGGACCAGGGACTTTATGGCTACACCTTC
CASSQEDQGLYGYTF
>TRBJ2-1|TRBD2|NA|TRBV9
TGTGCCAGCAGCGTAGGGCCCCTAGCGGGAGGGCACAATGAGCAGTTCTTC
CASSVGPLAGGHNEQFF
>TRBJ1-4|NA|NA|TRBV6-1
TGTGCCAGCAGGAGGCTGGGGGGGGGCAAACTGTTTTTT
CASRRLGGGKLFF
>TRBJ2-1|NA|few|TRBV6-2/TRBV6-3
TGTGCCAGCAGGAAAGGACAGACCTACAATGAGCAGTTCTTC
CASRKGQTYNEQFF
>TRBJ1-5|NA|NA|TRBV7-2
TGTGCCAGCAGCCCCTCCGGGGGGGGGGTCTTCCCTCTGCATTTT
CASSPSGGGVFPLHF
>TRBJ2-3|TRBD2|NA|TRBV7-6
TGTGCCAGCAGCTTCGGCGGGGGGTGGGCAGATACGCAGTATTTT
CASSFGGGWADTQYF
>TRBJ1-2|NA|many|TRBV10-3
TGTGCCATCAGTGAGTTAGTTGTCGACAACTATGGCTACACCTTC
CAISELVVDNYGYTF
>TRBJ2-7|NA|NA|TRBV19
TGTGCCAGTAGTATATCCGCAGGGAGAGGCTCCTACGAGCAGTACTTC
CASSISAGRGSYEQYF
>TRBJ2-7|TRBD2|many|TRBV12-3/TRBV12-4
TGTGCCAGTAGACTAGCGGGAGGGCCTAACGAGCAGTACTTC
CASRLAGGPNEQYF
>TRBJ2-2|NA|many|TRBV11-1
TGTGCCAGCAGCCCACGGACAGTAAACACCGGGGAGCTGTTTTTT
CASSPRTVNTGELFF